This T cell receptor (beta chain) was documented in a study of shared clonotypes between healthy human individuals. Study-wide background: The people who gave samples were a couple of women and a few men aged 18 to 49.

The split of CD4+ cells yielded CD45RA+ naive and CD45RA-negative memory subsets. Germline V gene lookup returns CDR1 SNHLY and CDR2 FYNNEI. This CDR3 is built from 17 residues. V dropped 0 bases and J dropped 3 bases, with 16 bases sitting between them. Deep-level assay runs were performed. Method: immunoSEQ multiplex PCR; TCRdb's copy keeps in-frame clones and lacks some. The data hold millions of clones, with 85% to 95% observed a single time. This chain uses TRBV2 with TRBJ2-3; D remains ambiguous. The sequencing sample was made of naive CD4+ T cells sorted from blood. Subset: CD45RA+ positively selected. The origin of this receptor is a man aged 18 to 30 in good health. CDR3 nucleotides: TGTGCCAGCAGTGAAGCGCTCGGCCTCGGTGGGACAGATACGCAGTATTTT. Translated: CASSEALGLGGTDTQYF.